This T cell receptor beta chain was recorded in a study of human T cells and chemical hapten exposure. Notes on the study in general: There were significantly more large CDR3 similarity clusters among expanded TCRs than among controls.

This sample's time point: patch test 1, 2 weeks after DPC sensitization. Regarding treatment: therapeutic diphenylcyclopropenone sensitization with weekly scalp DPC. At patch-test visits, sampling came before the patch test. Total RNA extraction was carried out from unfractionated whole blood. Germline loops: CDR1 MNHEY, CDR2 SVGAGI. The length of the CDR3 is 18 residues. As regards this clonotype: The target antigen is unknown. A read error may produce the germline difference seen at one junction end.

Authors' processing steps: Per sample, the median was around 96,000 TCRs, with values from roughly 25,000 to 750,000. TCRdb recomputed calls from the RACE reads with MiXCR, one row per CDR3 protein. What appears here as the V and J calls and clone size reflects TCRdb's work, not the paper's. The table shows approximately 49,000 distinct CDR3 sequences, with 9.3% occurring only once. This chain joins TRBV6-5 and TRBJ2-6; 7 positions match TRBD1. This receptor was identified in a woman aged 50 to 60 with alopecia areata. Some clones in this sample may be carry-over from other donors' samples. The material sequenced was whole blood, taken in connection with sensitization to the hapten diphenylcyclopropenone (DPC). The DNA for the CDR3 is TGTGCCAGCAGTAATCCCCGACAGGGTGACTCTGGGGCCAGCGTCCTGACTTTC. Translating gives CASSNPRQGDSGASVLTF.